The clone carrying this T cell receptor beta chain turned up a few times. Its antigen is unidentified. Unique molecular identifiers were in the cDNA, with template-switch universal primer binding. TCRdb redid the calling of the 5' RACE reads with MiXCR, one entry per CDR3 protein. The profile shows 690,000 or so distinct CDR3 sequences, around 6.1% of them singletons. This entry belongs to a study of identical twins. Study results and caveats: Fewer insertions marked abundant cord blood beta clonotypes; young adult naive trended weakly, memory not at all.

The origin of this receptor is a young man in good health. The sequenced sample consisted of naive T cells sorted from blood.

CDR3 in amino acids: CASSLQGAFTDTQYF. DNA for the CDR3: TGTGCCAGCAGTCTACAGGGGGCCTTCACAGATACGCAGTATTTT. The V and J genes are TRBV28 and TRBJ2-3, with TRBD1 matching 9 bases. There are 15 residues in the CDR3. Unmatched junction bases numbered 5, after V lost 5 bases and J lost 2 bases. Germline V gives CDR1 MDHEN, CDR2 SYDVKM.